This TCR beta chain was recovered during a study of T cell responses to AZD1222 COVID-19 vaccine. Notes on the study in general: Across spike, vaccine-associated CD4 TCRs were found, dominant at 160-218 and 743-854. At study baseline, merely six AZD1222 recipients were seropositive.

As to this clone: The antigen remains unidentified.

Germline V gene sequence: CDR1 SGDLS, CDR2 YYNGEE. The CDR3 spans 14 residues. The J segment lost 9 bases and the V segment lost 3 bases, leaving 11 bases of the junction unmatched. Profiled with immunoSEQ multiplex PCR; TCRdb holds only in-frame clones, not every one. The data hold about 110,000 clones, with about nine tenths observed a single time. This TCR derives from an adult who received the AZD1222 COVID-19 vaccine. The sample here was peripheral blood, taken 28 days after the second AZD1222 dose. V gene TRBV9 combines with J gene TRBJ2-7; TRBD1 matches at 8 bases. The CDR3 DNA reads TGTGCCAGCAGCGATTTCCATACAGGGGGGCCGCAGTACTTC. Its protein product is CASSDFHTGGPQYF. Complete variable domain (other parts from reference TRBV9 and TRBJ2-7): DSGVTQTPKHLITATGQRVTLRCSPRSGDLSVYWYQQSLDQGLQFLIQYYNGEERAKGNILERFSAQQFPDLHSELNLSSLELGDSALYFCASSDFHTGGPQYFGPGTRLTVT.